The next 18 T cell receptor beta chains were all read from a single sample in a study of breast tumors, draining lymph nodes, adjacent tissues. In TCRdb, the multiplex PCR reads were re-called with MiXCR into one record per CDR3 protein. The table shows some 22,000 distinct CDR3 sequences, with under 60% occurring only once. The specimen sequenced was breast tumor tissue. The receptors derive from a female donor with breast cancer. Some clones in this sample may be carry-over from other donors' samples.

In its sample, this clonotype was seen many times. This may come from a read error, since a much larger clone is one base off. The chain carries TRBV20-1 and TRBJ2-5; D perhaps matches TRBD1 (5 bases). Germline V CDR1 and CDR2: DFQATT, SNEGSKA (reference sequence). The CDR3 extends over 14 amino acids. The chain's CDR3 is CSAFKGRAQATQYF. CDR3 bases: TGCAGTGCCTTTAAGGGGCGCGCCCAAGCGACCCAGTACTTC.

As to this clonotype: A much larger clone differs by one base, so this may be a read error. The V call is TRBV5-4, the J call TRBJ2-5; 8 bases match TRBD1. Germline V CDR1 and CDR2: SGHNT, YYREEE (reference sequence). The CDR3 sequence is 16 residues long. The V gene end was trimmed by 3 bases and the J gene end by 4 bases; junction bases not matched to a gene: 11. For the CDR3, the DNA is TGTGCCAGCAGCTCCACCCCGGCACAGGGGGGAGAGACCCAGTACTTC. Translating gives CASSSTPAQGGETQYF.

V usage is TRBV20-1 and J usage is TRBJ1-3, with D possibly matching TRBD1 (6 bases). This CDR3 region has 16 residues. Trimming took 0 bases from V and 4 from J, leaving 16 bases between them. Germline V lookup: CDR1 DFQATT, CDR2 SNEGSKA (reference sequence). The CDR3 sequence: CSARDGYMGAGNTIYF. In nucleotides, the CDR3 is TGCAGTGCTAGAGATGGTTATATGGGGGCGGGAAACACCATATATTTT.

This clonotype was recorded many times. The CDR3 sequence is CASRLGVTGNTIYF. In DNA, the CDR3 is TGTGCCAGCAGGCTAGGGGTAACTGGAAACACCATATATTTT. V and J are TRBV28 and TRBJ1-3, with a tentative D call TRBD1 (5 bases). From germline, CDR1 is MDHEN and CDR2 SYDVKM. V gave up 6 bases and J gave up 2 bases, with 11 bases separating them. CDR3 length equals 14 residues.

This clonotype was observed at least ten times. The rearrangement links TRBV27 to TRBJ1-5; no firm D call. V lost 6 bases and J 3 bases, leaving 18 bases between the germline ends. Germline V gives CDR1 MNHEY, CDR2 SMNVEV (reference sequence). The length of the CDR3 is 16 residues. CDR3 coding DNA: TGTGCCAGCAGCCCCACTAGGGCCTGGGCCAATCAGCCCCAGCATTTT. Protein: CASSPTRAWANQPQHF.

This clonotype showed up just once. This rearrangement joins TRBV11-2 to TRBJ1-6, with unresolved D. The ends were cut back, 5 bases at V and 4 bases at J, with 15 bases in the middle. CDR3 length: 16 amino acids. The germline V gene has CDR1 SGHAT and CDR2 FQNNGV. The CDR3 loop is CASSPGPSPYNSPLHF. The CDR3 DNA follows: TGTGCCAGCAGCCCAGGACCCTCTCCGTATAATTCACCCCTCCACTTT.

This clonotype occurred once. This could be a read error, since a much larger clone is one nucleotide away. The chain employs TRBV11-2 and TRBJ2-1; D is possibly TRBD1 (6 bases). Germline V CDR1 and CDR2: SGHAT, FQNNGV. Trimming shortened V by 6 bases and J by 9 bases, and 21 bases separated the two germline ends. The CDR3 is made up of 15 amino acids. CDR3 amino acids: CASSPSTGLRVEQFF. As DNA, the CDR3 is TGTGCCAGCAGTCCCTCGACAGGCTTGAGGGTTGAGCAGTTCTTC. The full variable domain, completed using reference TRBV11-2 and TRBJ2-1, is EAGVAQSPRYKIIEKRQSVAFWCNPISGHATLYWYQQILGQGPKLLIQFQNNGVVDDSQLPKDRFSAERLKGVDSTLKIQPAKLEDSAVYLCASSPSTGLRVEQFFGPGTRLTVL.

This clonotype was seen ten or more times. The chain recombines TRBV25-1 with TRBJ1-3; 8 nucleotides match TRBD1. Germline CDR1 is MGHDK and CDR2 is SYGVNS. The CDR3 is 13 amino acids. V dropped 6 bases and J dropped 5; count of bases not matched to a gene: 3. The CDR3 loop reads CASSDRGRNTIYF. The CDR3 bases are TGTGCCAGCAGCGACAGGGGAAGAAACACCATATATTTT.

By sample share, this clonotype is medium-sized. As DNA, the CDR3 is TGTGCCAGCAGCAAGGGACAGGGGGCCACAGATACGCAGTATTTT. It specifies CASSKGQGATDTQYF. The chain has TRBV7-6 and TRBJ2-3; 12 bases are a match to TRBD1. Unmatched junction bases numbered 2, after V lost 5 bases and J lost 2 bases. There are 15 residues in the CDR3. Germline V gives CDR1 SGHVS, CDR2 FNYEAQ.

The chain joins TRBV9 to TRBJ2-3; possible D gene TRBD2, 6 bases. CDR3 size: 15 residues. Trimming pared 3 bases from V and 0 bases from J, leaving 11 bases between. Germline CDR1 is SGDLS and CDR2 is YYNGEE. CDR3 DNA sequence: TGTGCCAGCAGCGCCGCGGGGCCAAGCACAGATACGCAGTATTTT. Its protein is CASSAAGPSTDTQYF. Full variable domain (remainder filled in from reference TRBV9 and TRBJ2-3): DSGVTQTPKHLITATGQRVTLRCSPRSGDLSVYWYQQSLDQGLQFLIQYYNGEERAKGNILERFSAQQFPDLHSELNLSSLELGDSALYFCASSAAGPSTDTQYFGPGTRLTVL.

This clonotype was found many times. A much larger clone differs by one base, so this may be a read error. The chain links TRBV5-6 to TRBJ2-5; D may be TRBD1 or TRBD2 (5 bases each). Germline CDR1 is SGHDT and CDR2 is YYEEEE. V gave up 0 bases and J gave up 5 bases, with 17 bases separating them. The CDR3 consists of 16 residues. The CDR3 region is CASSLVGPGLGETQYF. The DNA of the CDR3 is TGTGCCAGCAGCTTGGTGGGACCGGGATTGGGGGAGACCCAGTACTTC.

This clonotype was seen at least ten times. The chain joins TRBV3-1 to TRBJ2-5; tentative D call: TRBD1 (6 bases). Germline assignment: CDR1 LGHDT and CDR2 YNNKEL (reference sequence). The V end lost 1 base, the J end lost 5 bases, and 11 bases lay between the germline ends. CDR3 size: 14 residues. CDR3 DNA: TGTGCCAGCAGCCAAGGGGGGCCCGGGGAGACCCAGTACTTC. This encodes CASSQGGPGETQYF.

V gene TRBV12-5 combines with J gene TRBJ2-7; D may correspond to TRBD1 or TRBD2 (5 bases each). CDR1 and CDR2 from the germline V gene are LGHNT and FRNRAP. V was clipped by 3 bases and J by 4 bases, with 16 bases between them. The CDR3 sequence is 15 residues long. CDR3 residues: CASGLPGPSLYEQYF. The DNA for the CDR3 is TGTGCTAGTGGTTTACCGGGACCATCCCTTTACGAGCAGTACTTC. The full variable domain, its missing parts supplied by reference TRBV12-5 and TRBJ2-7, is DARVTQTPRHKVTEMGQEVTMRCQPILGHNTVFWYRQTMMQGLELLAYFRNRAPLDDSGMPKDRFSAEMPDATLATLKIQPSEPRDSAVYFCASGLPGPSLYEQYFGPGTRLTVT.

Within the sample, this clonotype is medium-sized. This chain connects TRBV6-1 to TRBJ1-2; D ambiguous. CDR1 and CDR2 (germline): MNHNS, SASEGT. The CDR3 is 13 amino acids. The V end was cut by 6 bases, the J end by 8 bases, with 16 bases between. The DNA of the CDR3 is TGTGCCAGCAGCGCCAGACTAATCGGGGGCTACACCTTC. This encodes CASSARLIGGYTF.

The genes are TRBV20-1 and TRBJ1-2; D possibly corresponds to TRBD1 (5 bases). In germline, CDR1 is DFQATT, CDR2 SNEGSKA (reference sequence). Trimming left V 0 bases short and J 6 bases short, with 17 bases between. The CDR3 is 15 amino acids. The CDR3 sequence: CSARDRKGLGHGYTF. The CDR3 DNA sequence: TGCAGTGCTAGAGATCGAAAGGGTCTGGGGCATGGCTACACCTTC.

J is TRBJ2-2 and V is TRBV5-1; 9 bases agree with TRBD1. V shed 3 bases, J shed 3 bases, and the junction held 3 bases outside the gene matches. Germline CDR1 reads SGHRS; CDR2 reads YFSETQ. The CDR3 covers 15 residues. In DNA, the CDR3 is TGCGCCAGCAGCTCGGGACAGGGCGACACCGGGGAGCTGTTTTTT. Amino acid sequence: CASSSGQGDTGELFF.

The CDR3 DNA reads TGTGCCAGCAGCCCCATACTAGCGGGCGGCACAGATACGCAGTATTTT. Its protein product is CASSPILAGGTDTQYF. This rearrangement joins TRBV7-2 to TRBJ2-3, with 9 bases that match TRBD2. Trimming at V came to 5 bases and at J to 1 base, leaving 7 bases not matched to a gene. Germline CDR1 reads SGHTA; CDR2 reads FQGNSA. This CDR3 has 16 amino acids. The full variable domain, with the rest looked up from reference TRBV7-2 and TRBJ2-3, is GAGVSQSPSNKVTEKGKDVELRCDPISGHTALYWYRQSLGQGLEFLIYFQGNSAPDKSGLPSDRFSAERTGGSVSTLTIQRTQQEDSAVYLCASSPILAGGTDTQYFGPGTRLTVL.

The chain carries TRBV20-1 and TRBJ2-3; D unclear. Germline values: CDR1 DFQATT, CDR2 SNEGSKA (reference sequence). This CDR3 has 12 residues. V was pared by 7 bases and J by 1 base, with 9 bases between. Here the CDR3 reads CSVGPGTDTQYF. The CDR3 coding sequence is TGCAGTGTAGGCCCCGGCACAGATACGCAGTATTTT.